The 18 T cell receptor beta chains below come from one sample, sequenced in a study of STAT3 mutations in large granular lymphocyte leukemia. General study findings and limits: In T-cell large granular lymphocyte leukemia, about half of patients showed multiple immunodominant subclonotypes.

These TCRs are of unknown antigen specificity. Sequencing used immunoSEQ multiplex PCR; TCRdb keeps in-frame clones, though not all of them. The sample shows 30,000 to 45,000 clones, around nine tenths of them seen only once. The sample was PBMCs. The receptors shown here come from a human donor with T large granular lymphocyte leukemia. Some clones in this sample may be carry-over from other donors' samples.

V and J are TRBV7-6 and TRBJ2-5; D gene ambiguous. Germline V lookup: CDR1 SGHVS, CDR2 FNYEAQ. Trimming stripped 5 bases from V and 5 bases from J, with 15 bases between. CDR3 length: 14 residues. CDR3 loop: CASSPQAPSETQYF. The CDR3 DNA reads as TGTGCCAGCAGCCCTCAAGCGCCGTCGGAGACCCAGTACTTC.

The chain recombines TRBV30 with TRBJ1-5; D is uncertain. Germline CDR1 is GTSNPN and CDR2 is SVGIG (reference sequence). The CDR3 is 15 amino acids. The ends were cut back, 0 bases at V and 0 bases at J, with 9 bases in the middle. CDR3 bases: TGTGCCTGGAGTGTACGGGGTTATAGCAATCAGCCCCAGCATTTT. This translates into CAWSVRGYSNQPQHF.

The V gene is TRBV4-2, the J gene TRBJ1-5, with 8 bases aligning to TRBD1. Losses at the gene ends were 2 bases for V and 2 bases for J; bases not matched to a gene: 5. The CDR3 extends over 16 amino acids. Germline lookup yields CDR1 LGHNA and CDR2 YNFKEQ. This chain's CDR3 is CASSQLPGQGNQPQHF. CDR3 DNA: TGTGCCAGCAGCCAACTACCGGGACAGGGCAATCAGCCCCAGCATTTT.

The sample holds one count of this clone. This chain joins TRBV25-1 and TRBJ1-1, with D unresolved. CDR1 MGHDK and CDR2 SYGVNS come from the germline V gene. Trimming took off 4 bases at V and 4 bases at J, with 16 bases between the two ends. The CDR3 loop spans 15 amino acids. CDR3 sequence reads: CASSGYLGGPTEAFF. Here the CDR3 DNA reads TGTGCCAGCAGTGGCTACCTGGGAGGACCCACTGAAGCTTTCTTT.

This sequence joins TRBV6-1 and TRBJ1-2; TRBD1 is a possible D gene (6 bases). The V gene's germline CDR1 is MNHNS and CDR2 SASEGT. The CDR3 length is 11 residues. CDR3 bases: TGTGCGATCTGGACAGCTGATGGCTACACCTTC. This codes for CAIWTADGYTF.

The rearrangement joins TRBV5-6 to TRBJ1-1; 10 positions agree with TRBD1. This CDR3 comprises 14 residues. V was pared by 4 bases and J by 5 bases, with 5 bases of the junction left unmatched. Germline lookup yields CDR1 SGHDT and CDR2 YYEEEE. In DNA, the CDR3 is TGTGCCAGCAGCGTAGGGACAGGGGTAACTGAAGCTTTCTTT. Encoded protein: CASSVGTGVTEAFF.

The chain couples TRBV7-9 to TRBJ2-1, with 11 nucleotides matching TRBD2. V lost 3 bases, J lost 8 bases, and 15 bases stayed unmatched. The germline gives CDR1 SEHNR, CDR2 FQNEAQ (reference sequence). CDR3 length equals 18 residues. The CDR3 bases are TGTGCCAGCAGCTTCCCCCTCCTGACTAGCGGGGTCGGGGATGAGCAGTTCTTC. It translates to CASSFPLLTSGVGDEQFF.

The rearrangement uses TRBV5-1 and TRBJ2-3, with D possibly being TRBD2 (6 bases). The CDR3 has 15 amino acids. Germline V gives CDR1 SGHRS, CDR2 YFSETQ. The V gene lost 6 bases and the J gene lost 3 bases, with 17 bases spanning the gap. As DNA, the CDR3 is TGCGCCAGCACCTTAGATGGACTAATGACAGATACGCAGTATTTT. Its translation: CASTLDGLMTDTQYF.

This clone was seen only once. V usage is TRBV12-5 and J usage is TRBJ1-1; the match to TRBD1 covers 9 bases. This CDR3 region has 14 residues. The V and J ends lost 5 bases and 7 bases, in that order; junction bases with no gene match: 8. Looked up from germline, CDR1 is LGHNT and CDR2 is FRNRAP. The CDR3 coding sequence is TGTGCTAGTGGTACGGGACAGGGTTTCGGTGAAGCTTTCTTT. Its protein is CASGTGQGFGEAFF.

The V call is TRBV5-6, the J call TRBJ1-2; 7 bases line up with TRBD1. Germline assignment: CDR1 SGHDT and CDR2 YYEEEE. V was clipped by 6 bases and J by 2 bases; unmatched bases: 7. This CDR3 is 14 amino acids long. The CDR3 loop reads CASTETGINYGYTF. The CDR3 bases are TGTGCCAGCACCGAGACAGGGATAAACTATGGCTACACCTTC.

CDR3 residues: CASSSRGGLETGELFF. DNA of the CDR3: TGCGCCAGCAGCTCCCGGGGGGGCCTTGAAACCGGGGAGCTGTTTTTT. J is TRBJ2-2 and V is TRBV4-1, with 8 bases lining up with TRBD2. The CDR3 is made up of 16 amino acids. Germline values: CDR1 MGHRA, CDR2 YSYEKL. Trimming removed 5 bases from V and 5 bases from J; junction bases left unmatched: 10.

The rearrangement joins TRBV18 to TRBJ2-7; no clear D. This CDR3 region has 13 residues. From germline, CDR1 is KGHSH and CDR2 LQKENI. The ends were cut back, 2 bases at V and 2 bases at J, with 7 bases in the middle. CDR3 sequence: CASSPGQTYEQYF. The CDR3 nucleotides are TGTGCCAGCTCACCAGGGCAGACCTACGAGCAGTACTTC.

The chain combines TRBV18 with TRBJ1-2, with 10 bases lining up with TRBD1. The CDR3 is made up of 14 amino acids. With V trimmed by 3 bases and J by 9 bases, 7 bases remained unmatched. Per the germline V gene, CDR1 is KGHSH and CDR2 is LQKENI. CDR3 sequence (DNA): TGTGCCAGCTCACCCGGGGACAGGGGTGAACGCTACACCTTC. Residues: CASSPGDRGERYTF.

This chain uses TRBV4-2 with TRBJ2-3, with TRBD2 matching over 10 bases. The CDR3 extends over 17 amino acids. Trimming took 4 bases from V and 6 from J; bases not matched to a gene: 13. Germline V gene data show CDR1 as LGHNA and CDR2 as YNFKEQ. The chain's CDR3 is CASSLQLAGAAGDTQYF. The CDR3 DNA is TGTGCCAGCAGCCTTCAGCTAGCGGGGGCCGCCGGTGATACGCAGTATTTT.

The chain employs TRBV28 and TRBJ2-3; TRBD2 matches at 12 bases. The CDR3 has 16 amino acids. Germline V gene data show CDR1 as MDHEN and CDR2 as SYDVKM. The trim removed 6 bases at V and 4 bases at J, leaving 8 bases unmatched. The CDR3 reads CASRPLAGGRSDTQYF. CDR3 DNA sequence: TGTGCCAGCAGGCCCCTAGCGGGGGGGCGGTCAGATACGCAGTATTTT.

This sequence joins TRBV9 and TRBJ1-6; no clear D. Between the trimmed V and J ends, which lost 1 base and 7 bases, there was a span of 15 bases. The CDR3 is 16 residues long. Germline CDR1 is SGDLS and CDR2 is YYNGEE. CDR3 loop: CASSVSPAEVNSPLHF. The CDR3 DNA reads TGTGCCAGCAGCGTAAGTCCGGCCGAAGTCAATTCACCCCTCCACTTT. The entire variable domain, with the rest obtained from reference TRBV9 and TRBJ1-6, is as follows: DSGVTQTPKHLITATGQRVTLRCSPRSGDLSVYWYQQSLDQGLQFLIQYYNGEERAKGNILERFSAQQFPDLHSELNLSSLELGDSALYFCASSVSPAEVNSPLHFGNGTRLTVT.

This rearrangement joins TRBV5-8 to TRBJ2-7, with 9 bases identical to TRBD1. The germline CDR1 and CDR2 sequences are SGHTS and YDEGEE. The V and J ends lost 0 bases and 4 bases, in that order; junction bases with no gene match: 8. This CDR3 has 16 amino acids. CDR3 sequence: CASSLGGQGAGYEQYV. CDR3 sequence (DNA): TGTGCCAGCAGCTTGGGGGGACAGGGAGCGGGATACGAGCAGTACGTC.

The chain couples TRBV18 to TRBJ2-1; D not certain. V was clipped by 2 bases and J by 9 bases, with 8 bases between them. The CDR3 has 12 amino acids. Germline V gene data show CDR1 as KGHSH and CDR2 as LQKENI. CDR3 coding DNA: TGTGCCAGCTCACCAGGTTTTTCTGAGCAGTTCTTC. It specifies CASSPGFSEQFF.